These 11 T cell receptor beta chains came from one sample sequenced in a study of vaccination and CD4 T cells after COVID-19. No antigens are known for them. Treatment in this sample: approximately 9-day PBMC culture with coronavirus spike peptide pools or control peptides (ViraFEST assay). Ahead of the COVID-19 pandemic (2011-2018), the CD4+ T cells of the unexposed donor were collected. Cultured CD4+ T cell DNA underwent sequencing with the Oncomine TCR Beta short-read assay. TCRdb reprocessed the PCR reads via MiXCR and lists one record per CDR3 protein. Of thousands of distinct CDR3 sequences detected, under 45% appear once; the ten largest clones hold about 15%. The sample consisted of CD4+ T cells from blood, cultured in vitro. The receptor source for this set is a human donor in good health.

The gene calls are TRBV7-9 and TRBJ1-4; TRBD1 might be the D (5 bases). The CDR3 has 12 amino acids. Germline lookup yields CDR1 SEHNR and CDR2 FQNEAQ (reference sequence). The V end lost 1 base, the J end lost 8 bases, and 5 bases lay between the germline ends. This CDR3 reads CASSLEGEKLFF. The CDR3 DNA reads TGTGCCAGCAGCTTAGAGGGGGAAAAACTGTTTTTT.

This clonotype showed up just a few times. This sequence joins TRBV6-5 and TRBJ2-3, with TRBD1 matching over 7 bases. V lost 2 bases to trimming and J lost 0 bases; unmatched junction nucleotides: 5. This CDR3 comprises 16 residues. Germline assignment: CDR1 MNHEY and CDR2 SVGAGI. CDR3 sequence reads: CASSYLRQGSTDTQYF. DNA of the CDR3: TGTGCCAGCAGTTACCTACGACAGGGTAGCACAGATACGCAGTATTTT.

The V call is TRBV28, the J call TRBJ1-1; 7 bases map to TRBD1. V trimming: 5 bases; J trimming: 6 bases; junction bases outside the gene matches: 6. CDR3 size: 13 residues. CDR1 is MDHEN, CDR2 SYDVKM, per germline. The CDR3 protein is CASSRGGRAEAFF. In DNA form, the CDR3 reads TGTGCCAGCAGTCGAGGGGGCCGGGCTGAAGCTTTCTTT.

The rearrangement uses TRBV7-2 and TRBJ1-3, with D hard to call. The CDR3 runs 17 residues. The ends were cut back, 4 bases at V and 1 base at J, with 17 bases in the middle. Germline assignment: CDR1 SGHTA and CDR2 FQGNSA. CDR3 sequence reads: CASSSPLGRRSGNTIYF. For the CDR3, the DNA is TGTGCCAGCAGCTCCCCACTGGGCCGGCGATCTGGAAACACCATATATTTT. Full variable domain (remainder filled in from reference TRBV7-2 and TRBJ1-3): GAGVSQSPSNKVTEKGKDVELRCDPISGHTALYWYRQSLGQGLEFLIYFQGNSAPDKSGLPSDRFSAERTGGSVSTLTIQRTQQEDSAVYLCASSSPLGRRSGNTIYFGEGSWLTVV.

The sample holds a few counts of this clonotype. The chain employs TRBV5-4 and TRBJ2-1; D is unresolved. The V end lost 4 bases, the J end lost 7 bases, and 21 bases lay between the germline ends. Germline V gene sequence: CDR1 SGHNT, CDR2 YYREEE (reference sequence). This CDR3 contains 16 residues. The CDR3 DNA is TGTGCCAGCAGCCCATCCGTAGGTGGGTCCGTTAATGAGCAGTTCTTC. This sequence encodes CASSPSVGGSVNEQFF.

V is TRBV5-1 and J is TRBJ1-2, with 7 bases matching TRBD1. Germline loops: CDR1 SGHRS, CDR2 YFSETQ. The length of the CDR3 is 14 residues. V trimming: 0 bases; J trimming: 8 bases; junction bases outside the gene matches: 7. The CDR3 DNA follows: TGCGCCAGCAGCTTGGAACCGGGACAGCCAGGCTACACCTTC. This codes for CASSLEPGQPGYTF. Combining the CDR3 with reference TRBV5-1 and TRBJ1-2 gives the whole variable domain KAGVTQTPRYLIKTRGQQVTLSCSPISGHRSVSWYQQTPGQGLQFLFEYFSETQRNKGNFPGRFSGRQFSNSRSEMNVSTLELGDSALYLCASSLEPGQPGYTFGSGTRLTVV.

The chain has TRBV4-1 and TRBJ2-1, with TRBD2 identical over 13 bases. The germline CDR1 and CDR2 sequences are MGHRA and YSYEKL. With 4 bases clipped from V and 5 bases from J, the junction kept 2 bases outside the gene matches. The CDR3 length is 15 residues. The CDR3 nucleotides are TGCGCCAGCAGCCCCGGACTAGCGGGAGACAATGAGCAGTTCTTC. It codes for CASSPGLAGDNEQFF.

This clonotype has more than one count but fewer than ten. This rearrangement joins TRBV19 to TRBJ2-7; a weak D match, TRBD2 (5 bases). Germline CDR1 reads LNHDA; CDR2 reads SQIVND (reference sequence). The V end was cut by 2 bases, the J end by 5 bases, with 16 bases between. CDR3 length: 15 amino acids. CDR3 sequence (DNA): TGTGCCAGTAGTATATTCGGCCAGACTACTGACGAGCAGTACTTC. This sequence encodes CASSIFGQTTDEQYF.

This clonotype occurred a few times. The chain combines TRBV6-1 with TRBJ1-2; no clear D gene. Trimming shortened V by 0 bases and J by 4 bases, and 18 bases separated the two germline ends. CDR3 length: 17 residues. Germline lookup yields CDR1 MNHNS and CDR2 SASEGT. The CDR3 loop reads CASSEAMAGRLGYGYTF. CDR3 nucleotides: TGTGCCAGCAGTGAAGCGATGGCAGGCCGGCTGGGCTATGGCTACACCTTC.

The chain links TRBV20-1 to TRBJ1-1, with D perhaps TRBD1 (6 bases). Deletions cut 0 bases from V and 4 bases from J, with 21 bases between. CDR1 DFQATT and CDR2 SNEGSKA come from the germline V gene (reference sequence). The CDR3 consists of 17 residues. In DNA, the CDR3 is TGCAGTGCTAGAGATTTTAACCAGGGGTGGCGTGGCACTGAAGCTTTCTTT. Protein product: CSARDFNQGWRGTEAFF.

The chain is built from TRBV20-1 and TRBJ2-2; possible D gene TRBD2, 5 bases. CDR1 and CDR2 from the germline V gene are DFQATT and SNEGSKA (reference sequence). Trimming took 3 bases from V and 3 from J, leaving 11 bases between them. This CDR3 spans 14 amino acids. Written as DNA, the CDR3 is TGCAGTGCTAGCCGTCTGGAGGACACCGGGGAGCTGTTTTTT. It codes for CSASRLEDTGELFF.